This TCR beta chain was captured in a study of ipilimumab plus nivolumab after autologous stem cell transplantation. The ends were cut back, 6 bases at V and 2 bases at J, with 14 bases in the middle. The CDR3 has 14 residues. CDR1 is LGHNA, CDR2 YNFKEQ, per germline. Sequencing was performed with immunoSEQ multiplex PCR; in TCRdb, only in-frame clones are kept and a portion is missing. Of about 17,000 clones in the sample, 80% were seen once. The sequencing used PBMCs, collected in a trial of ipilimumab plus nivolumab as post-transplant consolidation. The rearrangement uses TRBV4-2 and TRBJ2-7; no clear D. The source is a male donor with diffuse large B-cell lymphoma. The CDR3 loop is CASRARVEAYEQYF. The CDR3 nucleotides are TGTGCCAGCAGAGCCCGGGTAGAAGCCTACGAGCAGTACTTC.